The clone carrying this T cell receptor (beta chain) was seen a few times. Its antigen is unknown. In TCRdb, the RT-PCR reads were re-called with MiXCR into one record per CDR3 protein. The sample yields hundreds of thousands of distinct CDR3 sequences, under 20% seen once. This record comes from a study of response to subunit inactivated influenza vaccine. Study observations and caveats: After each seasonal influenza vaccination, few new T cells are recruited, the authors suggested.

Germline-derived CDR1 and CDR2 are MDHEN and SYDVKM. CDR3 length: 14 amino acids. V was trimmed by 5 bases and J by 3 bases, leaving 14 bases between them. The TCR originated in a man aged 50 to 59 who received an inactivated influenza vaccine. This sequence joins TRBV28 and TRBJ2-7, with D tentatively TRBD1 (6 bases). This specimen consisted of PBMCs from blood, obtained around 5 days after vaccination. As DNA, the CDR3 is TGTGCCAGCAGTCCTCCCAGGGGAAACTACGAGCAGTACTTC. It yields the protein CASSPPRGNYEQYF.